The 22 T cell receptor beta chains reported below all come from one sample, sequenced in a study of response to subunit inactivated influenza vaccine. A single record per CDR3 protein comes from TCRdb applying MiXCR to the RT-PCR reads. Of 550,000 to 800,000 distinct CDR3 sequences in the sample, around 13% are singletons; the top ten hold around 7.3%. Sequences were derived from PBMCs from blood, sampled approximately 15 days before vaccination. These receptors came from a man aged 45-60 years who received an inactivated influenza vaccine.

This clonotype was recorded many times. V gene TRBV10-3 combines with J gene TRBJ2-7; no firm D call. Trimming took 0 bases from V and 3 from J, leaving 6 bases between them. This CDR3 region has 13 residues. Germline V gives CDR1 ENHRY, CDR2 SYGVKD. The CDR3 loop reads CAISESAYYEQYF. As DNA, the CDR3 is TGTGCCATCAGTGAGTCTGCCTACTACGAGCAGTACTTC.

CDR3 amino acids: CSASFGLTDTQYF. CDR3 DNA: TGCAGTGCTAGCTTCGGCCTCACAGATACGCAGTATTTT. The J gene is TRBJ2-3, the V gene TRBV20-1; D is undetermined. The CDR3 contains 13 residues. The germline V and J ends were trimmed by 3 bases and 2 bases, with 9 bases remaining between them. The V gene's germline CDR1 is DFQATT and CDR2 SNEGSKA (reference sequence).

The chain uses TRBV20-1 and TRBJ2-7, with 10 bases matching TRBD1. Germline V CDR1 and CDR2: DFQATT, SNEGSKA (reference sequence). The CDR3 loop spans 13 amino acids. The junction had 4 bases not matched to a gene; V was cut back by 1 base and J by 7 bases. The CDR3, as DNA: TGCAGTGCTAGAGGACAGGGGGCAGAGGAGCAGTACTTC. Protein sequence: CSARGQGAEEQYF.

This clonotype was counted many times. The chain couples TRBV5-1 to TRBJ2-7; 7 bases match TRBD1. CDR3 length: 14 amino acids. Per germline, CDR1 SGHRS and CDR2 YFSETQ. J was trimmed by 2 bases and V by 3 bases; bases with no gene match: 5. The CDR3 DNA sequence: TGCGCCAGCAGCTCCGGACAGGCGACCTACGAGCAGTACTTC. Its translation is CASSSGQATYEQYF.

The chain employs TRBV14 and TRBJ1-2, with D possibly being TRBD1 (6 bases). This CDR3 contains 15 residues. The ends were cut back, 4 bases at V and 4 bases at J, with 16 bases in the middle. Germline assignment: CDR1 SGHDN and CDR2 FVKESK. In DNA form, the CDR3 reads TGTGCCAGCAGCCTGCGAGGGGGGGAACTCTATGGCTACACCTTC. Amino acids: CASSLRGGELYGYTF.

This clonotype was detected only a few times. CDR3 coding DNA: TGTGCCACCAGTTCGGCGGGGGGCTATGAGCAGTTCTTC. It codes for CATSSAGGYEQFF. The chain combines TRBV24-1 with TRBJ2-1; 8 nucleotides agree with TRBD2. J was trimmed by 8 bases and V by 6 bases; bases with no gene match: 5. In germline, CDR1 is KGHDR, CDR2 SFDVKD. This CDR3 region has 13 residues.

This sequence joins TRBV7-9 and TRBJ1-5; TRBD1 aligns across 9 bases. The V and J ends lost 1 base and 4 bases, in that order; junction bases with no gene match: 8. Germline V gives CDR1 SEHNR, CDR2 FQNEAQ (reference sequence). The CDR3 has 17 amino acids. CDR3 in DNA: TGTGCCAGCAGCTTAGGTTGGGGGGACAGGGTTAATCAGCCCCAGCATTTT. Translation gives CASSLGWGDRVNQPQHF.

The chain recombines TRBV29-1 with TRBJ1-1; the match to TRBD1 covers 7 bases. The CDR3 contains 16 residues. Germline CDR1 reads SQVTM; CDR2 reads ANQGSEA. After removal of 2 bases from V and 0 bases from J, the junction contained 9 bases not matched to a gene. CDR3 DNA sequence: TGCAGCGTTGAACGACCCCAGGGGGGGGTGAACACTGAAGCTTTCTTT. Translation: CSVERPQGGVNTEAFF.

This clonotype has only a few counts. V usage is TRBV4-2 and J usage is TRBJ2-7; 8 bases map to TRBD2. CDR1 and CDR2 from the germline V gene are LGHNA and YNFKEQ. J gave up 2 bases and V 3 bases, and 6 bases lay outside the gene matches. CDR3 length equals 15 residues. CDR3 DNA: TGTGCCAGCAGCCAGGAGCCGGGACTAGCCTACGAGCAGTACTTC. It is translated as CASSQEPGLAYEQYF.

The J gene is TRBJ1-1, the V gene TRBV28, with 9 bases matching TRBD1. Germline assignment: CDR1 MDHEN and CDR2 SYDVKM. The trim removed 6 bases at V and 4 bases at J, leaving 6 bases unmatched. The CDR3 consists of 14 residues. The CDR3 DNA is TGTGCCAGCAGCGACAGGGGGAGTGCCACTGAAGCTTTCTTT. Its translation: CASSDRGSATEAFF.

The V call is TRBV20-1, the J call TRBJ1-1, with D unclear. Germline V gene lookup returns CDR1 DFQATT and CDR2 SNEGSKA (reference sequence). The CDR3 has 14 residues. Trimming removed 1 base from V and 7 bases from J, with 16 bases in between. The CDR3: CSARGSARSFEAFF. CDR3 nucleotide sequence: TGCAGTGCTAGAGGGAGTGCCAGAAGTTTTGAAGCTTTCTTT.

The rearrangement joins TRBV7-9 to TRBJ2-3, with a possible D match to TRBD2 (6 bases). Germline V CDR1 and CDR2: SEHNR, FQNEAQ (reference sequence). The CDR3 spans 12 residues. With 6 bases removed from V and 7 bases from J, the gap between germline ends came to 11 bases. The CDR3 DNA sequence: TGTGCCAGCAGGGGAGGCCAAAATACGCAGTATTTT. Translation: CASRGGQNTQYF.

In its sample, this clonotype was seen a few times. The genes are TRBV5-1 and TRBJ2-6; D unclear. Germline CDR1 and CDR2: SGHRS and YFSETQ. The CDR3 totals 16 residues. V gave up 3 bases and J gave up 0 bases, with 10 bases separating them. The CDR3 DNA reads as TGCGCCAGCAGCTATCAGGCCAGCTCTGGGGCCAACGTCCTGACTTTC. Translating gives CASSYQASSGANVLTF.

This clonotype was counted a few times. V usage is TRBV4-3 and J usage is TRBJ2-1, with D tentatively TRBD1 (5 bases). Per the germline V gene, CDR1 is LGHNA and CDR2 is YSLEER. The CDR3 is 17 residues long. V lost 0 bases, J lost 0 bases, and 12 bases lay in between. CDR3 coding DNA: TGCGCCAGCAGCCAAGATTGGTACAGGAGCTCCTACAATGAGCAGTTCTTC. Translating gives CASSQDWYRSSYNEQFF.

V usage is TRBV4-1 and J usage is TRBJ2-3, with 8 positions matching TRBD2. The junction had 22 bases not matched to a gene; V was cut back by 4 bases and J by 1 base. Germline V gene sequence: CDR1 MGHRA, CDR2 YSYEKL. CDR3 length: 21 residues. CDR3 sequence (DNA): TGCGCCAGCAGCCCAAACCCGAGGGGCCCTAGGGCGGGAGGCGGCACAGATACGCAGTATTTT. Residues: CASSPNPRGPRAGGGTDTQYF.

This clonotype appeared many times. This chain joins TRBV4-1 and TRBJ1-2; D uncertain. Between the trimmed V and J ends, which lost 2 bases and 1 base, there was a span of 2 bases. There are 12 residues in the CDR3. Germline CDR1 MGHRA, CDR2 YSYEKL. CDR3 DNA sequence: TGCGCCAGCAGCCAAAGTAACTATGGCTACACCTTC. As protein: CASSQSNYGYTF.

The rearrangement uses TRBV29-1 and TRBJ1-5; 8 nucleotides agree with TRBD1. Germline V gives CDR1 SQVTM, CDR2 ANQGSEA. Trimming cost V 6 bases and J 2 bases; bases outside gene matches: 9. There are 15 residues in the CDR3. CDR3: CSVVVQGAGNQPQHF. As DNA, the CDR3 is TGCAGCGTCGTAGTCCAGGGGGCTGGCAATCAGCCCCAGCATTTT.

This clonotype was counted between two and nine times. The gene calls are TRBV29-1 and TRBJ2-7; D is unresolved. Germline V gene data show CDR1 as SQVTM and CDR2 as ANQGSEA. CDR3 size: 14 residues. The chain's CDR3 is CSALGTFGSYEQYF. CDR3 nucleotides: TGCAGTGCTTTAGGCACCTTCGGCTCCTACGAGCAGTACTTC.

CDR3 in DNA: TGTGCCAGCAGCTTACCGACTTTGGGGGAGCTGTTTTTT. This sequence encodes CASSLPTLGELFF. The rearrangement uses TRBV7-9 and TRBJ2-2; D gene uncertain. The CDR3 is made up of 13 amino acids. V gave up 2 bases and J gave up 8 bases, with 9 bases separating them. Germline V gives CDR1 SEHNR, CDR2 FQNEAQ (reference sequence).

The V gene is TRBV7-2, the J gene TRBJ2-3, with 14 bases identical to TRBD2. The CDR3 consists of 21 residues. The germline gives CDR1 SGHTA, CDR2 FQGNSA. The junction had 11 bases not matched to a gene; V was cut back by 0 bases and J by 0 bases. The CDR3 DNA reads as TGTGCCAGCAGCTTAGCCCCGGGACTAGCGGGAGAGAGGGCTAGCACAGATACGCAGTATTTT. This encodes CASSLAPGLAGERASTDTQYF.

In its sample, this clonotype was seen many times. The chain links TRBV3-1 to TRBJ2-1, with D unclear. The CDR3 runs to 19 residues. Germline CDR1 reads LGHDT; CDR2 reads YNNKEL (reference sequence). V dropped 0 bases and J dropped 1 base, with 19 bases sitting between them. The CDR3 protein is CASSQEIYWEWASYNEQFF. DNA of the CDR3: TGTGCCAGCAGCCAAGAAATTTACTGGGAATGGGCGTCCTACAATGAGCAGTTCTTC.

This clonotype has ten or more counts. This chain connects TRBV5-1 to TRBJ2-7; D is unclear. Germline V CDR1 and CDR2: SGHRS, YFSETQ. The CDR3 consists of 14 residues. The ends were cut back, 0 bases at V and 1 base at J, with 8 bases in the middle. The CDR3 region has the DNA TGCGCCAGCAGCTTGGACGCACGGTCCTACGAGCAGTACTTC. This encodes CASSLDARSYEQYF.